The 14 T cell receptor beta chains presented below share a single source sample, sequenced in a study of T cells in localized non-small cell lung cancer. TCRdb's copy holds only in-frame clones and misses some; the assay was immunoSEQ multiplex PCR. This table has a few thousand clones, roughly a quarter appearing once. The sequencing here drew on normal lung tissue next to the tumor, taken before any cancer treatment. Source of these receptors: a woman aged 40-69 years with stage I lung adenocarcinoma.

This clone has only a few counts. The CDR3 nucleotides are TGTGCCAGCACCCGGGAGCACAACACTGAAGCTTTCTTT. As protein: CASTREHNTEAFF. J is TRBJ1-1 and V is TRBV9, with no clear D. The V gene's germline CDR1 is SGDLS and CDR2 YYNGEE. This CDR3 has 13 residues. V shed 6 bases and J shed 2 bases, with 11 bases lying between them.

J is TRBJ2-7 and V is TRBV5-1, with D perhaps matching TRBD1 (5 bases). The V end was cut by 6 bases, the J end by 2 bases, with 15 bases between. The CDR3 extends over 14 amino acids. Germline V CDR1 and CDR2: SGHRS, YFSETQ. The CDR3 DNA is TGCGCCAGCAAAACGACAGCACTGACCTACGAGCAGTACTTC. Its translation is CASKTTALTYEQYF.

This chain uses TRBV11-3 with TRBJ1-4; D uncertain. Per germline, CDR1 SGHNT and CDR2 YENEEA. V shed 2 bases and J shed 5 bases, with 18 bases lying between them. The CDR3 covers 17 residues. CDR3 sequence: CASSLSSPTGENEKLFF. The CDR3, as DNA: TGTGCCAGCAGCTTATCTTCCCCGACGGGAGAAAATGAAAAACTGTTTTTT.

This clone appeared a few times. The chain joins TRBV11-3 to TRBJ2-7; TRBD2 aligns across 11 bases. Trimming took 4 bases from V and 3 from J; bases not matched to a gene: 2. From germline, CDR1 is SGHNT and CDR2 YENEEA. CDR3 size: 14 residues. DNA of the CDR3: TGTGCCAGCAGCTCGACTAGCGGGGTCTACGAGCAGTACTTC. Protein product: CASSSTSGVYEQYF.

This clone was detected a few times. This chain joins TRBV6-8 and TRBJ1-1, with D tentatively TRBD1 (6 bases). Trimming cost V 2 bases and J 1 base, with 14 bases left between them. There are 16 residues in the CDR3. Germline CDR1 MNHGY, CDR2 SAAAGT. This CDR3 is CASSYAAGHTNTEAFF. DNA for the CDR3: TGTGCCAGCAGTTACGCCGCGGGACATACGAACACTGAAGCTTTCTTT.

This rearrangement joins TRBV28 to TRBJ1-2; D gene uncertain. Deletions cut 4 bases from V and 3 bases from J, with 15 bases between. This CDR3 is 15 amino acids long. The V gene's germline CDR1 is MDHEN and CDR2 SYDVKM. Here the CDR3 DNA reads TGTGCCAGCAGTTCTCGCGAATTCAGCTACTATGGCTACACCTTC. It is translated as CASSSREFSYYGYTF.

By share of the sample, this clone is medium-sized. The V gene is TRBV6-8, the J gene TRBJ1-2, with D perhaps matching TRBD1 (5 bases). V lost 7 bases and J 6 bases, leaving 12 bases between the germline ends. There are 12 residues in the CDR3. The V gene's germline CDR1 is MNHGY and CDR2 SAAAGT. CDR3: CASTSGGDGYTF. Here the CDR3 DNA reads TGTGCCAGCACCTCGGGGGGGGATGGCTACACCTTC.

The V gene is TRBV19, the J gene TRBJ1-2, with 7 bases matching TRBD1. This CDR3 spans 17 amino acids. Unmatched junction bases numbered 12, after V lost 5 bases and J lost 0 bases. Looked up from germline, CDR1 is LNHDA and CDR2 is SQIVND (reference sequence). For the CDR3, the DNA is TGTGCCAGTAGTCCGGACCCGGGACAGCAGCCTAACTATGGCTACACCTTC. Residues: CASSPDPGQQPNYGYTF.

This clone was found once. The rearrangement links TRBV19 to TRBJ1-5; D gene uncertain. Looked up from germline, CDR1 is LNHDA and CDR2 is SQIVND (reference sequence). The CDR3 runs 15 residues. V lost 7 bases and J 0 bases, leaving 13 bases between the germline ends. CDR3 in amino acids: CASTPGHHSNQPQHF. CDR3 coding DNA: TGTGCCAGTACCCCCGGGCATCATAGCAATCAGCCCCAGCATTTT.

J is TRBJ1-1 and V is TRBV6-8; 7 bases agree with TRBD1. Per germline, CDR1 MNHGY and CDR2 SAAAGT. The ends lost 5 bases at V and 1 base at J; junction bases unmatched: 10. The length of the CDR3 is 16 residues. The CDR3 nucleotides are TGTGCCAGCAGTAAATACTATAGACAGGGGAACACTGAAGCTTTCTTT. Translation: CASSKYYRQGNTEAFF.

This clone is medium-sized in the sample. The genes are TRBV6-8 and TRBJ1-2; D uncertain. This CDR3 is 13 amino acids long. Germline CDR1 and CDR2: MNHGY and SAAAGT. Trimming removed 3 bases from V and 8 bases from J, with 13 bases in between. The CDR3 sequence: CASSYWVAGGYTF. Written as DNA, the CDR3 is TGTGCCAGCAGTTATTGGGTGGCGGGGGGCTACACCTTC.

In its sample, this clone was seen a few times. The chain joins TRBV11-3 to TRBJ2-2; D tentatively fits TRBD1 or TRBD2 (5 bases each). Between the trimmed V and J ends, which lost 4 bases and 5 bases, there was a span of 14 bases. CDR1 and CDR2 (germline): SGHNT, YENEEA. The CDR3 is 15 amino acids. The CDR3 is CASSSTGASTGELFF. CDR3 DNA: TGTGCCAGCAGCTCTACCGGGGCCTCAACCGGGGAGCTGTTTTTT.

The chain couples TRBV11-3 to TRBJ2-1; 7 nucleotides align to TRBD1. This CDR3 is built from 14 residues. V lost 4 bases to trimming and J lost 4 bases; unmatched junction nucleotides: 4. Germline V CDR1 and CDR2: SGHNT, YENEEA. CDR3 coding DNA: TGTGCCAGCAGCTGGGCGACAGGGTACAATGAGCAGTTCTTC. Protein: CASSWATGYNEQFF.

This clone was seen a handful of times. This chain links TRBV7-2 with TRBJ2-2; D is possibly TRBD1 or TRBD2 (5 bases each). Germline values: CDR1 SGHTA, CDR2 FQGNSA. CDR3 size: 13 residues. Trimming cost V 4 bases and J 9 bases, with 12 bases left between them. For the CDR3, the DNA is TGTGCCAGCAGCTCTGTGGGGACCAGGGAGCTGTTTTTT. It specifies CASSSVGTRELFF. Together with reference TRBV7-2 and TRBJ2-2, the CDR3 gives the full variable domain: GAGVSQSPSNKVTEKGKDVELRCDPISGHTALYWYRQSLGQGLEFLIYFQGNSAPDKSGLPSDRFSAERTGGSVSTLTIQRTQQEDSAVYLCASSSVGTRELFFGEGSRLTVL.